The TCR beta chain described here comes from a study of T cell responses to AZD1222 COVID-19 vaccine. Overall study context: Timing groups of about 4 and about 12 weeks for second doses were pooled.

Study outcomes and limitations: CD4 TCRs covered the whole spike, strongest at regions 160-218 and 743-854. Recipients of two AZD1222 doses showed rising Spike-specific TCR breadth and depth.

For this clone: Antigen unknown.

Sequenced by immunoSEQ multiplex PCR; TCRdb stores in-frame clones only, minus some. The profile shows about 30,000 clones, over 90% of them singletons. CDR1 is SGHNT and CDR2 is YENEEA in the germline V gene. Trimming removed 1 base at V and 5 bases at J, with 11 bases between. This CDR3 region has 14 residues. This clonotype originated in an adult in good health. The sequencing here drew on peripheral blood, taken on day 0 of AZD1222 vaccination. This chain links TRBV11-3 with TRBJ2-5; D perhaps matches TRBD2 (5 bases). The CDR3 bases are TGTGCCAGCAGCTTAGGAGGGTACGGGGAGACCCAGTACTTC. Translating gives CASSLGGYGETQYF.